These 23 T cell receptor beta chains share one sample of origin, sequenced in a study of beta chain features in type 1 diabetes. Sequenced material consisted of expressed TCRB transcripts (all of the isolated RNA was reverse transcribed). The table came from immunoSEQ multiplex PCR; TCRdb's copy has only in-frame clones and leaves some out. The sample includes some 330,000 clones, approximately 10% of them seen just once. Source material: naive CD4+ T cells from blood. All receptors derive from a woman younger than 45 in good health.

This clone has a handful of counts. The chain carries TRBV5-6 and TRBJ1-2; TRBD1 might be the D (5 bases). Germline CDR1 reads SGHDT; CDR2 reads YYEEEE. This CDR3 is built from 16 residues. Trimming removed 4 bases from V and 2 bases from J, with 18 bases in between. The CDR3 nucleotides read TGTGCCAGCAGCCTATCCCGGGGGGGTCTGAACTATGGCTACACCTTC. Translated: CASSLSRGGLNYGYTF.

The V gene is TRBV5-4, the J gene TRBJ2-7; TRBD2 aligns across 14 bases. The CDR3 extends over 16 amino acids. In germline, CDR1 is SGHNT, CDR2 YYREEE (reference sequence). Trimming at V came to 4 bases and at J to 1 base, leaving 4 bases not matched to a gene. DNA for the CDR3: TGTGCCAGCAGCGGGGGGACTAGCGGGAGTTCCTACGAGCAGTACTTC. Protein product: CASSGGTSGSSYEQYF.

CDR3 sequence: CASSLAGGGTEAFF. The CDR3 DNA reads as TGTGCCAGCAGCTTGGCAGGGGGCGGCACTGAAGCTTTCTTT. The chain has TRBV5-6 and TRBJ1-1; 8 bases agree with TRBD1. CDR1 is SGHDT, CDR2 YYEEEE, per germline. V lost 0 bases to trimming and J lost 4 bases; unmatched junction nucleotides: 2. This CDR3 is built from 14 residues.

In this sample, this clone turned up a few times. The chain has TRBV30 and TRBJ2-1; 8 bases are a match to TRBD2. The CDR3 extends over 14 amino acids. Germline CDR1 and CDR2: GTSNPN and SVGIG (reference sequence). Trimming at V came to 2 bases and at J to 5 bases, leaving 5 bases not matched to a gene. The CDR3 DNA reads as TGTGCCTGGAGTCAGCGGGAGAGCAACAATGAGCAGTTCTTC. Translation: CAWSQRESNNEQFF.

This clone was recorded a few times. The CDR3 DNA is TGTGCCAGCAGTGACTTTGGGACAGCCACCGGGGAGCTGTTTTTT. This codes for CASSDFGTATGELFF. The genes are TRBV2 and TRBJ2-2; 7 nucleotides match TRBD1. After removal of 3 bases from V and 4 bases from J, the junction contained 5 bases not matched to a gene. The CDR3 runs 15 residues. Germline CDR1 SNHLY, CDR2 FYNNEI.

This clone was found a few times. This chain links TRBV28 with TRBJ2-7; 7 bases line up with TRBD2. Germline CDR1 MDHEN, CDR2 SYDVKM. The CDR3 is made up of 14 amino acids. Trimming at V came to 5 bases and at J to 5 bases, leaving 9 bases not matched to a gene. CDR3 amino acids: CASSPSGGGHEQYF. The CDR3 DNA is TGTGCCAGCAGTCCCTCGGGGGGAGGGCACGAGCAGTACTTC.

CDR3 amino acids: CASSYTVNSGYEQYF. For the CDR3, the DNA is TGTGCCAGCAGTTACACGGTAAACTCCGGGTACGAGCAGTACTTC. The chain employs TRBV6-5 and TRBJ2-7; D gene unclear. Trimming removed 2 bases at V and 4 bases at J, with 15 bases between. This CDR3 region has 15 residues. Germline assignment: CDR1 MNHEY and CDR2 SVGAGI.

In this sample, this clone turned up a few times. The J gene is TRBJ2-3, the V gene TRBV28; 9 nucleotides match TRBD2. The CDR3 sequence is 15 residues long. Germline CDR1 is MDHEN and CDR2 is SYDVKM. Trimming took 6 bases from V and 2 from J; bases not matched to a gene: 6. CDR3: CASSLLAGSTDTQYF. CDR3 DNA: TGTGCCAGCAGCCTCCTAGCGGGATCCACAGATACGCAGTATTTT.

V and J are TRBV5-1 and TRBJ2-3; 7 positions agree with TRBD1. The V gene's germline CDR1 is SGHRS and CDR2 YFSETQ. Trimming removed 0 bases from V and 0 bases from J; junction bases left unmatched: 7. The CDR3 has 17 amino acids. CDR3 loop: CASSLETAGGSTDTQYF. The DNA for the CDR3 is TGCGCCAGCAGCTTGGAGACGGCAGGGGGAAGCACAGATACGCAGTATTTT.

This clone has a handful of counts. This rearrangement joins TRBV4-2 to TRBJ2-7, with D perhaps TRBD1 (5 bases). The CDR3 has 15 amino acids. From germline, CDR1 is LGHNA and CDR2 YNFKEQ. V was trimmed by 0 bases and J by 2 bases, leaving 11 bases between them. The CDR3 bases are TGTGCCAGCAGCCAAGAACTCCAGGGTCCCTACGAGCAGTACTTC. This sequence encodes CASSQELQGPYEQYF.

The rearrangement links TRBV27 to TRBJ2-5; 8 bases fit TRBD2. Germline CDR1 MNHEY, CDR2 SMNVEV (reference sequence). The CDR3 consists of 15 residues. The junction had 8 bases not matched to a gene; V was cut back by 4 bases and J by 4 bases. CDR3 nucleotide sequence: TGTGCCAGCAGTTCATTCGGACTAGCCTCAGAGACCCAGTACTTC. Encoded protein: CASSSFGLASETQYF.

The V and J genes are TRBV11-2 and TRBJ2-6, with a tentative D call TRBD1 (5 bases). The CDR3 has 16 residues. The germline V gene has CDR1 SGHAT and CDR2 FQNNGV. Trimming cost V 6 bases and J 1 base, with 13 bases left between them. The CDR3 sequence is CASRLLRGSGANVLTF. The CDR3 bases are TGTGCCAGCAGACTACTTAGGGGTTCTGGGGCCAACGTCCTGACTTTC. Variable domain in full (rest from reference TRBV11-2 and TRBJ2-6): EAGVAQSPRYKIIEKRQSVAFWCNPISGHATLYWYQQILGQGPKLLIQFQNNGVVDDSQLPKDRFSAERLKGVDSTLKIQPAKLEDSAVYLCASRLLRGSGANVLTFGAGSRLTVL.

The chain carries TRBV7-6 and TRBJ2-7; TRBD2 matches at 9 bases. The CDR3 extends over 13 amino acids. Germline V gene lookup returns CDR1 SGHVS and CDR2 FNYEAQ. Losses at the gene ends were 1 base for V and 12 bases for J; bases not matched to a gene: 7. CDR3 loop: CASSLDLAGFRYF. The CDR3 region has the DNA TGTGCCAGCAGCTTAGACCTAGCGGGGTTTAGGTACTTC.

The chain links TRBV7-2 to TRBJ2-7; 10 positions match TRBD2. CDR1 and CDR2 from the germline V gene are SGHTA and FQGNSA. This CDR3 region has 15 residues. The junction had 6 bases not matched to a gene; V was cut back by 5 bases and J by 2 bases. This chain's CDR3 is CASSQTSGVTYEQYF. The CDR3 DNA sequence: TGTGCCAGCAGCCAAACTAGCGGGGTAACCTACGAGCAGTACTTC.

The V and J genes are TRBV7-9 and TRBJ2-1, with TRBD2 identical over 11 bases. The germline CDR1 and CDR2 sequences are SEHNR and FQNEAQ (reference sequence). The CDR3 runs to 16 residues. The V and J ends lost 4 bases and 8 bases, in that order; junction bases with no gene match: 10. The CDR3 region is CASSWSLAGGSHEQFF. The CDR3 DNA reads as TGTGCCAGCAGCTGGTCTCTAGCGGGAGGATCCCATGAGCAGTTCTTC.

This clone has a handful of counts. This chain connects TRBV27 to TRBJ1-5, with 10 bases that match TRBD1. J lost 5 bases, V lost 4 bases, and 5 bases had no gene match. Germline CDR1 is MNHEY and CDR2 is SMNVEV (reference sequence). This CDR3 region has 15 residues. Here the CDR3 DNA reads TGTGCCAGCAGTTCATCCGGGACAGGGGATCAGCCCCAGCATTTT. It codes for CASSSSGTGDQPQHF.

This clone was observed a few times. The same CDR3 is also encoded by other DNA sequences in this sample. The V call is TRBV28, the J call TRBJ2-1; 8 nucleotides line up with TRBD2. Germline V gene data show CDR1 as MDHEN and CDR2 as SYDVKM. The ends lost 2 bases at V and 6 bases at J; junction bases unmatched: 6. This CDR3 is 15 amino acids long. Here the CDR3 DNA reads TGTGCCAGCAGTTTAGGCCTAGCGGGCCGCAATGAGCAGTTCTTC. Amino acid sequence: CASSLGLAGRNEQFF. Combining the CDR3 with reference TRBV28 and TRBJ2-1 gives the whole variable domain DVKVTQSSRYLVKRTGEKVFLECVQDMDHENMFWYRQDPGLGLRLIYFSYDVKMKEKGDIPEGYSVSREKKERFSLILESASTNQTSMYLCASSLGLAGRNEQFFGPGTRLTVL.

This clone was seen more than once but under ten times. The chain employs TRBV29-1 and TRBJ2-6; D unresolved. CDR1 and CDR2 from the germline V gene are SQVTM and ANQGSEA. The CDR3 loop spans 14 amino acids. V shed 6 bases and J shed 0 bases, with 9 bases lying between them. The CDR3, as DNA: TGCAGCGTGGAATCCGTCTCTGGGGCCAACGTCCTGACTTTC. Its protein product is CSVESVSGANVLTF. Based on the CDR3 plus reference TRBV29-1 and TRBJ2-6, the full variable domain is SAVISQKPSRDICQRGTSLTIQCQVDSQVTMMFWYRQQPGQSLTLIATANQGSEATYESGFVIDKFPISRPNLTFSTLTVSNMSPEDSSIYLCSVESVSGANVLTFGAGSRLTVL.

The chain combines TRBV6-1 with TRBJ2-3; 9 bases fit TRBD2. J gave up 4 bases and V 6 bases, and 5 bases lay outside the gene matches. The CDR3 totals 14 residues. Germline V gene sequence: CDR1 MNHNS, CDR2 SASEGT. The CDR3 nucleotides read TGTGCCAGCAGCAGGACTAGCGTCTCAGATACGCAGTATTTT. Translating gives CASSRTSVSDTQYF.

This clone was recorded a few times. The chain combines TRBV27 with TRBJ2-1; TRBD2 matches at 13 bases. This CDR3 comprises 15 residues. From germline, CDR1 is MNHEY and CDR2 SMNVEV (reference sequence). Unmatched junction bases numbered 3, after V lost 3 bases and J lost 7 bases. CDR3 nucleotides: TGTGCCAGCAGTTTCGGACTAGCGGGAGTTAATGAGCAGTTCTTC. Translated: CASSFGLAGVNEQFF.

The rearrangement uses TRBV6-6 and TRBJ1-4; perhaps TRBD1 as D (5 bases). Germline V gene data show CDR1 as MNHNY and CDR2 as SVGAGI (reference sequence). V was pared by 5 bases and J by 7 bases, with 17 bases between. This CDR3 is 15 amino acids long. As DNA, the CDR3 is TGTGCCAGCAGTCCTGGCGACAGTAATTTTGAAAAACTGTTTTTT. This sequence encodes CASSPGDSNFEKLFF.

The rearrangement uses TRBV18 and TRBJ2-1; perhaps TRBD2 as D (5 bases). In germline, CDR1 is KGHSH, CDR2 LQKENI. V lost 1 base and J 9 bases, leaving 10 bases between the germline ends. CDR3 length equals 13 residues. CDR3 loop: CASSPLREVEQFF. In DNA form, the CDR3 reads TGTGCCAGCTCACCACTCCGGGAAGTTGAGCAGTTCTTC.

The rearrangement joins TRBV4-1 to TRBJ2-6; 7 bases map to TRBD1. There are 17 residues in the CDR3. V shed 1 base, J shed 0 bases, and the junction held 3 bases outside the gene matches. CDR1 and CDR2 from the germline V gene are MGHRA and YSYEKL. The CDR3 region is CASSQVQGLSGANVLTF. Here the CDR3 DNA reads TGCGCCAGCAGCCAAGTACAGGGGCTCTCTGGGGCCAACGTCCTGACTTTC.